Below are 26 T cell receptor beta chains sequenced from a single sample in a study of T cell responses to AZD1222 COVID-19 vaccine. Profiled with immunoSEQ multiplex PCR; TCRdb holds only in-frame clones, not every one. The repertoire includes roughly 90,000 clones, 90% to 95% of them detected once, and roughly 4.3% sits in the top ten. Sequencing used peripheral blood, obtained on day 0 of MenACWY control vaccination. These receptors were obtained from an adult in good health.

This chain links TRBV12-5 with TRBJ2-1; 8 nucleotides line up with TRBD1. V shed 6 bases, J shed 8 bases, and the junction held 12 bases outside the gene matches. From germline, CDR1 is LGHNT and CDR2 FRNRAP. This CDR3 spans 15 amino acids. CDR3 sequence reads: CASGSGQGRNDEQFF. The CDR3 DNA reads as TGTGCTAGTGGCTCTGGACAGGGCAGAAATGATGAGCAGTTCTTC.

The DNA of the CDR3 is TGCGCCAGCAGGGACAGGGGAGGTGAGCAGTTCTTC. It codes for CASRDRGGEQFF. The chain joins TRBV10-2 to TRBJ2-1; 9 nucleotides agree with TRBD1. Germline V gene lookup returns CDR1 WSHSY and CDR2 SAAADI. This CDR3 is built from 12 residues. V lost 6 bases to trimming and J lost 9 bases; unmatched junction nucleotides: 3.

The rearrangement joins TRBV29-1 to TRBJ2-7, with D tentatively TRBD2 (5 bases). The CDR3 length is 12 residues. V was trimmed by 4 bases and J by 3 bases, leaving 10 bases between them. In germline, CDR1 is SQVTM, CDR2 ANQGSEA. The CDR3 bases are TGCAGCGTTGTTCTGGCGGGCTACGAGCAGTACTTC. The encoded protein is CSVVLAGYEQYF.

The chain recombines TRBV24-1 with TRBJ2-7, with 9 bases aligning to TRBD2. CDR1 and CDR2 (germline): KGHDR, SFDVKD. The CDR3 is made up of 15 amino acids. Germline trimming cut 3 bases from V and 7 bases from J; bases unmatched to any gene: 9. The CDR3 sequence is CATSDQGSGSEEQYF. For the CDR3, the DNA is TGTGCCACCAGTGATCAGGGTAGCGGGAGTGAAGAGCAGTACTTC.

The rearrangement links TRBV7-3 to TRBJ2-2, with 7 bases that match TRBD2. The CDR3 is 16 residues long. Per germline, CDR1 SGHTA and CDR2 FQGTGA. The J segment lost 4 bases and the V segment lost 1 base, leaving 6 bases of the junction unmatched. CDR3 coding DNA: TGTGCCAGCAGCTTAAGTCCGGGAGGTTTCACCGGGGAGCTGTTTTTT. It codes for CASSLSPGGFTGELFF.

This clone has just a few counts. The rearrangement joins TRBV5-1 to TRBJ1-2; 7 nucleotides match TRBD1. CDR3 size: 16 residues. Germline V gene data show CDR1 as SGHRS and CDR2 as YFSETQ. J was trimmed by 0 bases and V by 4 bases; bases with no gene match: 9. CDR3 amino acids: CASSPRQGSTNYGYTF. CDR3 sequence (DNA): TGCGCCAGCAGCCCCCGACAGGGTTCAACTAACTATGGCTACACCTTC.

V gene TRBV28 combines with J gene TRBJ2-3, with TRBD1 matching 8 bases. The ends lost 5 bases at V and 7 bases at J; junction bases unmatched: 8. This CDR3 region has 14 residues. Germline loops: CDR1 MDHEN, CDR2 SYDVKM. The CDR3 is CASSTPTGVNTQYF. The DNA for the CDR3 is TGTGCCAGCAGTACCCCGACAGGGGTCAATACGCAGTATTTT.

This clone is judged medium-sized. The V and J genes are TRBV19 and TRBJ1-5; no clear D. The CDR3 consists of 15 residues. Trimming stripped 0 bases from V and 3 bases from J, with 9 bases between. From germline, CDR1 is LNHDA and CDR2 SQIVND (reference sequence). This chain's CDR3 is CASSIDGRFNQPQHF. The CDR3 DNA sequence: TGTGCCAGTAGTATAGATGGAAGGTTCAATCAGCCCCAGCATTTT. The full variable domain, completed using reference TRBV19 and TRBJ1-5, is DGGITQSPKYLFRKEGQNVTLSCEQNLNHDAMYWYRQDPGQGLRLIYYSQIVNDFQKGDIAEGYSVSREKKESFPLTVTSAQKNPTAFYLCASSIDGRFNQPQHFGDGTRLSIL.

The chain carries TRBV5-4 and TRBJ2-3, with 7 bases fitting TRBD2. Germline lookup yields CDR1 SGHNT and CDR2 YYREEE (reference sequence). Germline trimming cut 3 bases from V and 0 bases from J; bases unmatched to any gene: 4. The CDR3 is made up of 15 amino acids. In nucleotides, the CDR3 is TGTGCCAGCAGCTCACGGACTAGAAGCACAGATACGCAGTATTTT. Translation gives CASSSRTRSTDTQYF.

The chain has TRBV6-4 and TRBJ2-3; TRBD2 agrees at 11 bases. The CDR3 has 16 residues. Losses at the gene ends were 3 bases for V and 6 bases for J; bases not matched to a gene: 8. The V gene's germline CDR1 is MRHNA and CDR2 SNTAGT. The CDR3 protein is CASSEGLAGGGDTQYF. Written as DNA, the CDR3 is TGTGCCAGCAGTGAGGGGCTAGCGGGAGGTGGTGATACGCAGTATTTT.

The CDR3 sequence is CASSLYPEGTQYF. The CDR3 DNA reads TGTGCCAGCAGCTTATACCCTGAGGGTACGCAGTATTTT. This chain uses TRBV11-3 with TRBJ2-3; D might be TRBD2 (5 bases). Trimming left V 2 bases short and J 8 bases short, with 11 bases between. CDR1 is SGHNT, CDR2 YENEEA, per germline. The CDR3 contains 13 residues.

There are a few counts of this clone. The genes are TRBV28 and TRBJ1-1, with D possibly being TRBD1 (5 bases). CDR1 is MDHEN, CDR2 SYDVKM, per germline. V gave up 6 bases and J gave up 8 bases, with 13 bases separating them. The CDR3 loop spans 12 amino acids. The CDR3 region is CASSSPRGEAFF. The CDR3 DNA reads as TGTGCCAGCAGCTCACCGCGGGGGGAAGCTTTCTTT. The full variable domain, in which reference TRBV28 and TRBJ1-1 provide the parts outside the CDR3, is DVKVTQSSRYLVKRTGEKVFLECVQDMDHENMFWYRQDPGLGLRLIYFSYDVKMKEKGDIPEGYSVSREKKERFSLILESASTNQTSMYLCASSSPRGEAFFGQGTRLTVV.

This clone was seen a handful of times. The genes are TRBV2 and TRBJ1-1; the D is unclear. V was pared by 6 bases and J by 1 base, with 9 bases between. The CDR3 consists of 13 residues. Germline assignment: CDR1 SNHLY and CDR2 FYNNEI. CDR3 sequence: CASRTFGNTEAFF. The CDR3 DNA follows: TGTGCCAGCAGGACGTTCGGGAACACTGAAGCTTTCTTT.

The chain links TRBV5-1 to TRBJ2-1, with TRBD2 matching 9 bases. V trimming: 4 bases; J trimming: 0 bases; junction bases outside the gene matches: 11. This CDR3 contains 18 residues. Per the germline V gene, CDR1 is SGHRS and CDR2 is YFSETQ. In DNA form, the CDR3 reads TGCGCCAGCAGCCTCGGACTAGCGCTACTTACCTCCTACAATGAGCAGTTCTTC. Its translation: CASSLGLALLTSYNEQFF.

V gene TRBV19 combines with J gene TRBJ2-7; 9 positions match TRBD1. The length of the CDR3 is 15 residues. CDR1 LNHDA and CDR2 SQIVND come from the germline V gene (reference sequence). Trimming removed 5 bases from V and 0 bases from J; junction bases left unmatched: 5. CDR3 region: CASSAGTGSSYEQYF. The DNA of the CDR3 is TGTGCCAGTAGTGCCGGGACAGGGAGCTCCTACGAGCAGTACTTC.

The chain joins TRBV28 to TRBJ2-7; possibly TRBD2 for D (6 bases). V lost 6 bases and J 0 bases, leaving 6 bases between the germline ends. Germline CDR1 reads MDHEN; CDR2 reads SYDVKM. The CDR3 sequence is 12 residues long. CDR3: CASRGGSYEQYF. As DNA, the CDR3 is TGTGCCAGCAGGGGGGGCTCCTACGAGCAGTACTTC.

CDR3: CASRSGRGGYEQYF. The CDR3 DNA reads as TGTGCCAGCAGGAGCGGGAGGGGTGGGTACGAGCAGTACTTC. V is TRBV6-4 and J is TRBJ2-7; TRBD2 matches at 10 bases. The V gene's germline CDR1 is MRHNA and CDR2 SNTAGT. The CDR3 runs to 14 residues. The trim removed 6 bases at V and 4 bases at J, leaving 6 bases unmatched.

The V call is TRBV12-3 or TRBV12-4, the J call TRBJ1-3; D gene uncertain. The V end lost 8 bases, the J end lost 4 bases, and 6 bases lay between the germline ends. The CDR3 consists of 11 residues. CDR3 in amino acids: CASGFGNTIYF. In DNA form, the CDR3 reads TGTGCCAGCGGCTTCGGAAACACCATATATTTT.

The chain carries TRBV29-1 and TRBJ2-7, with 9 bases identical to TRBD2. Germline V gives CDR1 SQVTM, CDR2 ANQGSEA. The length of the CDR3 is 13 residues. V lost 6 bases and J lost 7; bases outside the gene matches: 10. The CDR3 loop is CSVRLAVLGEQYF. CDR3 nucleotides: TGCAGCGTCCGACTAGCGGTACTGGGAGAGCAGTACTTC.

The genes are TRBV7-6 and TRBJ2-1; weak D call: TRBD2 (6 bases). There are 13 residues in the CDR3. Trimming stripped 5 bases from V and 11 bases from J, with 16 bases between. Germline values: CDR1 SGHVS, CDR2 FNYEAQ. This CDR3 reads CASSPPLASQQFF. CDR3 coding DNA: TGTGCCAGCAGCCCACCTCTAGCGTCCCAGCAGTTCTTC.

CDR3 region: CAISPGDRGNQETQYF. The CDR3 DNA follows: TGTGCCATCAGCCCGGGCGACAGAGGAAACCAAGAGACCCAGTACTTC. The chain combines TRBV10-3 with TRBJ2-5; D possibly corresponds to TRBD1 (5 bases). V was clipped by 6 bases and J by 0 bases, with 17 bases between them. The CDR3 contains 16 residues. CDR1 and CDR2 from the germline V gene are ENHRY and SYGVKD.

CDR3 DNA sequence: TGTGCCAGCAGCTCCTTTCGGGGCAGGGATCATGAAAAACTGTTTTTT. This sequence encodes CASSSFRGRDHEKLFF. The gene calls are TRBV5-4 and TRBJ1-4; possibly TRBD1 for D (5 bases). Germline CDR1 is SGHNT and CDR2 is YYREEE (reference sequence). The length of the CDR3 is 16 residues. Trimming cost V 3 bases and J 6 bases, with 18 bases left between them.

The V and J genes are TRBV5-1 and TRBJ2-2; the D is unclear. The CDR3 covers 14 residues. V was cut by 0 bases and J by 5 bases, with 8 bases left in between. Germline lookup yields CDR1 SGHRS and CDR2 YFSETQ. The CDR3 DNA sequence: TGCGCCAGCAGCTTGGAGCCGGGTACCGGGGAGCTGTTTTTT. Its protein product is CASSLEPGTGELFF.

V is TRBV19 and J is TRBJ1-4; D ambiguous. Trimming took 8 bases from V and 0 from J, leaving 16 bases between them. The CDR3 spans 16 residues. Germline V gives CDR1 LNHDA, CDR2 SQIVND (reference sequence). This CDR3 is CASSSRYRATNEKLFF. Written as DNA, the CDR3 is TGTGCCAGTTCTTCTCGTTATCGAGCAACTAATGAAAAACTGTTTTTT.

The rearrangement joins TRBV29-1 to TRBJ2-7, with 7 nucleotides matching TRBD1. Germline CDR1 SQVTM, CDR2 ANQGSEA. J gave up 3 bases and V 5 bases, and 7 bases lay outside the gene matches. The CDR3 covers 13 residues. CDR3 DNA: TGCAGCGTTTCCCGGGACAGAAACTACGAGCAGTACTTC. Protein: CSVSRDRNYEQYF.

This clone was seen more than once but under ten times. The chain links TRBV29-1 to TRBJ2-1, with 11 bases identical to TRBD2. The CDR3 has 13 residues. Germline V gene lookup returns CDR1 SQVTM and CDR2 ANQGSEA. V gave up 7 bases and J gave up 8 bases; unmatched junction bases: 7. The CDR3 loop is CSALTSGRYEQFF. The CDR3 bases are TGCAGCGCCCTAACTAGCGGGAGATATGAGCAGTTCTTC.